The source of this T cell receptor (beta chain) is a study of T cell responses to AZD1222 COVID-19 vaccine (dated by TCRdb to about 2021). Looking at the study overall: A total of approximately 250 trial participants underwent TCR sequencing, of whom about 200 had received two doses of AZD1222 and approximately 26 had received two doses of the MenACWY control vaccine. Trial participants were enrolled by age into subgroups of 18-55, 56-69 and 70-plus years, and 148, 28 and 57 TCR-sequenced participants, respectively, were included in these subgroups.

The time point label, as the study defines it: about 28 days (+/-7) after the second vaccine dose. AZD1222 recipients given second doses at about 4 weeks or at about 12 weeks were pooled, since spike-specific TCR depth and breadth were not found to differ between the two schedules. Samples from vaccinated people were obtained from the UK trials COV001 and COV002, which included a single-blind randomized controlled phase 2/3 trial of AZD1222 (ChAdOx1 nCoV-19) in healthy adults. For TCRbeta chain sequencing, PBMC samples were collected from trial participants at day 0 and at day 28 after the second dose. Study-wide conclusions, independent of this receptor: The whole spike protein was spanned by vaccine-associated CD4 TCRs, and dominant responses were seen in regions 160-218 and 743-854. Epitopes outside the regions mutated in the B.1.351 and B.1.1.7 variants were reportedly recognized by nearly half of the unique spike-specific TCRs. The 56-69-year group was small, and its depth increase did not reach significance, likely because of low power. Participants were mostly white British, with more females than males. The authors suggested clonal diversity may have been underestimated. No day 14 peak-response samples were available, so repertoires were characterized only after the peak T cell response. Conclusions about previously exposed vaccinees are limited because only five to seven AZD1222 recipients were SARS-CoV-2 seropositive at baseline. A significant rise in spike-specific TCR breadth and depth was observed after two AZD1222 doses relative to day 0 and relative to MenACWY recipients.

This clone is medium-sized (0.01 to 0.1%) in terms of sample share. The specificity of this receptor is unknown. The record has no base qualities; no much larger clone is one base away. The CDR3 regions of human TCRbeta chains were analyzed by immunosequencing. From the authors' description of their analysis: TCRs in the repertoires were compared against a reference library of SARS-CoV-2-specific TCRs that had been generated with the MIRA antigen-specificity platform. Breadth was defined as the fraction of unique TCRs that were SARS-CoV-2-associated. Depth was defined as the fraction of total T cells that were SARS-CoV-2-associated. Using the MIRA data, every spike-specific TCR was mapped to the spike region that the TCR reacted to and assigned to either a CD4 or a CD8 class. Log10-transformed breadth and depth values were compared by one-way ANOVA with Sidak's multiple comparisons tests. This is the immuneACCESS table as TCRdb keeps it, with only in-frame sequences that have V and J called. A part of the clones is gone; compared with another copy, unresolved V genes explain less than half, and the rest is unexplained. That table is the source of V, J and clone size, and D and trimming were worked out from the DNA. The sample table lists about 180,000 clones, 85% to 95% of them with a count of one. Roughly 1.7% of the sample goes to the ten largest clones.

From cysteine to phenylalanine, the CDR3 is 14 amino acids long. Just CDR3 DNA is preserved here, 42 bases in frame from base 1. This TCR was recovered from an adult who received the AZD1222 COVID-19 vaccine. Recombination connected TRBV21-1 to TRBJ2-1; the table's D call of TRBD1 was not tested on the DNA. TRBV21-1 is a pseudogene locus. The sequencing here drew on peripheral blood, taken 28 days after the second AZD1222 dose. The CDR3 corresponds to CASSNRDRPAEQFF. The nucleotide sequence reads as follows: TGTGCCAGCAGCAACCGGGACAGGCCGGCTGAGCAGTTCTTC.